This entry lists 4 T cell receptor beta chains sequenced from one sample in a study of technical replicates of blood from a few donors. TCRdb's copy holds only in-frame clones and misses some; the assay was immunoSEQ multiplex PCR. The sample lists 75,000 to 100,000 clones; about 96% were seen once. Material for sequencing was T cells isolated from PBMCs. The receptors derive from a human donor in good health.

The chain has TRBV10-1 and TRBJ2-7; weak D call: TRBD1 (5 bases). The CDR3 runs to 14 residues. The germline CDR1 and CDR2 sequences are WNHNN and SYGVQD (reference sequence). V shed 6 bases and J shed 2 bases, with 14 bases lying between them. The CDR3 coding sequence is TGCGCCAGCAGACTAAAGGACACGCCCTACGAGCAGTACTTC. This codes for CASRLKDTPYEQYF.

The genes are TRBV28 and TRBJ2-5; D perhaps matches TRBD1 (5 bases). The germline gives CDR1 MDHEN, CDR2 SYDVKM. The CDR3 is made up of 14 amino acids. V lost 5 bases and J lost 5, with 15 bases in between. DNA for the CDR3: TGTGCCAGCAGTCCTACAGGCGAGAGGGAGACCCAGTACTTC. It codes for CASSPTGERETQYF.

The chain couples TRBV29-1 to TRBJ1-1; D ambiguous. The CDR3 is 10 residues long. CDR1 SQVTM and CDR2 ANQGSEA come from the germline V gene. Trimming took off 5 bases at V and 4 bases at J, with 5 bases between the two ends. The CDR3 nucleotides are TGCAGCGTTTATTCCACTGAAGCTTTCTTT. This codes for CSVYSTEAFF. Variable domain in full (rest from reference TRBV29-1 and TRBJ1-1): SAVISQKPSRDICQRGTSLTIQCQVDSQVTMMFWYRQQPGQSLTLIATANQGSEATYESGFVIDKFPISRPNLTFSTLTVSNMSPEDSSIYLCSVYSTEAFFGQGTRLTVV.

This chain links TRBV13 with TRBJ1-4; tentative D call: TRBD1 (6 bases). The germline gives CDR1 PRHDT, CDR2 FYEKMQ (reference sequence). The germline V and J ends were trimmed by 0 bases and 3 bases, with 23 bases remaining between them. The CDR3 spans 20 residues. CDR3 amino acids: CASSLGLLGKTGQANEKLFF. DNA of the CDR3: TGTGCCAGCAGCTTAGGCCTTCTCGGAAAAACAGGGCAGGCTAATGAAAAACTGTTTTTT.